These 14 T cell receptor beta chains were all obtained from the same sample, sequenced in a study of blood T cell repertoires in COVID-19. Generated by immunoSEQ multiplex PCR, the TCRdb table keeps only in-frame clones and is missing some. The sample holds roughly 250,000 clones, 80% to 90% seen once. The sample taken for sequencing was PBMCs or T cells enriched from blood (not recorded which). These receptors were collected from a woman under 30 who had recovered from COVID-19.

V is TRBV5-1 and J is TRBJ1-5, with D possibly being TRBD1 (5 bases). V was cut by 7 bases and J by 4 bases, with 12 bases left in between. Looked up from germline, CDR1 is SGHRS and CDR2 is YFSETQ. The CDR3 extends over 13 amino acids. Here the CDR3 DNA reads TGCGCCAGCGGGGGGGACGCTAATCAGCCCCAGCATTTT. Protein sequence: CASGGDANQPQHF.

This chain links TRBV6-1 with TRBJ2-1; possible D gene TRBD2, 5 bases. Germline V gene sequence: CDR1 MNHNS, CDR2 SASEGT. The V end lost 5 bases, the J end lost 6 bases, and 17 bases lay between the germline ends. This CDR3 has 15 amino acids. CDR3 region: CASSLSSHWGNEQFF. As DNA, the CDR3 is TGTGCCAGCAGTCTGTCTAGCCATTGGGGCAATGAGCAGTTCTTC.

The V call is TRBV5-1, the J call TRBJ1-1, with D maybe TRBD1 (5 bases). V was trimmed by 0 bases and J by 8 bases, leaving 14 bases between them. Germline CDR1 SGHRS, CDR2 YFSETQ. CDR3 length equals 14 residues. The CDR3 DNA follows: TGCGCCAGCAGCTTGGATCTAACAGGAGCCGAAGCTTTCTTT. Encoded protein: CASSLDLTGAEAFF.

The genes are TRBV28 and TRBJ1-6; 9 bases are a match to TRBD1. Per germline, CDR1 MDHEN and CDR2 SYDVKM. The CDR3 is 16 residues long. After removal of 2 bases from V and 6 bases from J, the junction contained 5 bases not matched to a gene. The CDR3 protein is CASSLPGDRANSPLHF. The CDR3 nucleotides read TGTGCCAGCAGTTTACCCGGGGACAGGGCTAATTCACCCCTCCACTTT.

CDR3 in amino acids: CASSAVGALNTIYF. For the CDR3, the DNA is TGTGCCAGCAGCGCCGTAGGGGCGCTAAACACCATATATTTT. The chain has TRBV6-5 and TRBJ1-3, with D perhaps TRBD1 (5 bases). The V and J ends lost 6 bases and 6 bases respectively, with 15 bases between them. This CDR3 has 14 amino acids. CDR1 and CDR2 from the germline V gene are MNHEY and SVGAGI.

The chain employs TRBV5-1 and TRBJ2-5; tentative D call: TRBD1 (6 bases). CDR1 and CDR2 from the germline V gene are SGHRS and YFSETQ. The CDR3 totals 12 residues. V was pared by 3 bases and J by 7 bases, with 10 bases between. DNA of the CDR3: TGCGCCAGCAGCTCGCAGGGGCCGACCCAGTACTTC. Translating it yields CASSSQGPTQYF.

V gene TRBV28 combines with J gene TRBJ2-7; possible D gene TRBD2, 6 bases. V gave up 8 bases and J gave up 5 bases, with 13 bases separating them. CDR3 length: 12 residues. Germline-derived CDR1 and CDR2 are MDHEN and SYDVKM. CDR3 residues: CASRSSGDEQYF. The CDR3 DNA follows: TGTGCCAGCCGGTCTTCGGGGGACGAGCAGTACTTC.

The J gene is TRBJ2-1, the V gene TRBV2; weak D call: TRBD2 (6 bases). The V end was cut by 3 bases, the J end by 0 bases, with 6 bases between. The CDR3 totals 14 residues. From germline, CDR1 is SNHLY and CDR2 FYNNEI. The CDR3 here is CASSDGSSYNEQFF. The CDR3 region has the DNA TGTGCCAGCAGTGACGGGAGCTCCTACAATGAGCAGTTCTTC.

The chain links TRBV7-6 to TRBJ2-3, with D perhaps matching TRBD2 (7 bases). The V end was cut by 0 bases, the J end by 2 bases, with 12 bases between. This CDR3 is built from 16 residues. Germline CDR1 SGHVS, CDR2 FNYEAQ. CDR3 sequence reads: CASSLAGAGVTDTQYF. CDR3 bases: TGTGCCAGCAGCTTAGCGGGGGCGGGGGTCACAGATACGCAGTATTTT. Drawing the rest from reference TRBV7-6 and TRBJ2-3, the complete variable domain is GAGVSQSPRYKVTKRGQDVALRCDPISGHVSLYWYRQALGQGPEFLTYFNYEAQQDKSGLPNDRFSAERPEGSISTLTIQRTEQRDSAMYRCASSLAGAGVTDTQYFGPGTRLTVL.

The CDR3 nucleotides are TGCGCCAGCAGCTTGCGGGGGATCCCCTACGAGCAGTACTTC. Translating it yields CASSLRGIPYEQYF. The chain has TRBV5-1 and TRBJ2-7; D is perhaps TRBD2 (6 bases). The CDR3 spans 14 residues. V dropped 1 base and J dropped 2 bases, with 10 bases sitting between them. Germline V lookup: CDR1 SGHRS, CDR2 YFSETQ.

The chain employs TRBV11-2 and TRBJ1-3; 7 nucleotides line up with TRBD1. The CDR3 loop spans 14 amino acids. CDR1 is SGHAT and CDR2 is FQNNGV in the germline V gene. Trimming cost V 5 bases and J 4 bases; bases outside gene matches: 5. The CDR3 spells CASSPGTAGNTIYF. For the CDR3, the DNA is TGTGCCAGCAGCCCCGGGACAGCCGGAAACACCATATATTTT.

The chain carries TRBV10-2 and TRBJ2-7; 8 bases line up with TRBD2. CDR3 length: 14 residues. V was clipped by 6 bases and J by 4 bases; unmatched bases: 8. The germline gives CDR1 WSHSY, CDR2 SAAADI. The DNA of the CDR3 is TGCGCCAGCAGGCAGCGGGGGAGCGGGTACGAGCAGTACTTC. Translating it yields CASRQRGSGYEQYF.

The chain recombines TRBV10-3 with TRBJ1-1; 9 bases match TRBD1. Unmatched junction bases numbered 8, after V lost 3 bases and J lost 6 bases. In germline, CDR1 is ENHRY, CDR2 SYGVKD. The CDR3 is 15 amino acids. The CDR3 DNA follows: TGTGCCATCAGTGAAGCTACAGGGGGCTATTCTGAAGCTTTCTTT. It is translated as CAISEATGGYSEAFF.

The V gene is TRBV5-8, the J gene TRBJ2-1, with TRBD1 identical over 7 bases. Germline CDR1 is SGHTS and CDR2 is YDEGEE. This CDR3 has 16 amino acids. V was pared by 4 bases and J by 4 bases, with 11 bases of the junction left unmatched. The DNA of the CDR3 is TGTGCCAGCAGCCTTGGGGGACAGCCAGGGTACAATGAGCAGTTCTTC. Amino acids: CASSLGGQPGYNEQFF.